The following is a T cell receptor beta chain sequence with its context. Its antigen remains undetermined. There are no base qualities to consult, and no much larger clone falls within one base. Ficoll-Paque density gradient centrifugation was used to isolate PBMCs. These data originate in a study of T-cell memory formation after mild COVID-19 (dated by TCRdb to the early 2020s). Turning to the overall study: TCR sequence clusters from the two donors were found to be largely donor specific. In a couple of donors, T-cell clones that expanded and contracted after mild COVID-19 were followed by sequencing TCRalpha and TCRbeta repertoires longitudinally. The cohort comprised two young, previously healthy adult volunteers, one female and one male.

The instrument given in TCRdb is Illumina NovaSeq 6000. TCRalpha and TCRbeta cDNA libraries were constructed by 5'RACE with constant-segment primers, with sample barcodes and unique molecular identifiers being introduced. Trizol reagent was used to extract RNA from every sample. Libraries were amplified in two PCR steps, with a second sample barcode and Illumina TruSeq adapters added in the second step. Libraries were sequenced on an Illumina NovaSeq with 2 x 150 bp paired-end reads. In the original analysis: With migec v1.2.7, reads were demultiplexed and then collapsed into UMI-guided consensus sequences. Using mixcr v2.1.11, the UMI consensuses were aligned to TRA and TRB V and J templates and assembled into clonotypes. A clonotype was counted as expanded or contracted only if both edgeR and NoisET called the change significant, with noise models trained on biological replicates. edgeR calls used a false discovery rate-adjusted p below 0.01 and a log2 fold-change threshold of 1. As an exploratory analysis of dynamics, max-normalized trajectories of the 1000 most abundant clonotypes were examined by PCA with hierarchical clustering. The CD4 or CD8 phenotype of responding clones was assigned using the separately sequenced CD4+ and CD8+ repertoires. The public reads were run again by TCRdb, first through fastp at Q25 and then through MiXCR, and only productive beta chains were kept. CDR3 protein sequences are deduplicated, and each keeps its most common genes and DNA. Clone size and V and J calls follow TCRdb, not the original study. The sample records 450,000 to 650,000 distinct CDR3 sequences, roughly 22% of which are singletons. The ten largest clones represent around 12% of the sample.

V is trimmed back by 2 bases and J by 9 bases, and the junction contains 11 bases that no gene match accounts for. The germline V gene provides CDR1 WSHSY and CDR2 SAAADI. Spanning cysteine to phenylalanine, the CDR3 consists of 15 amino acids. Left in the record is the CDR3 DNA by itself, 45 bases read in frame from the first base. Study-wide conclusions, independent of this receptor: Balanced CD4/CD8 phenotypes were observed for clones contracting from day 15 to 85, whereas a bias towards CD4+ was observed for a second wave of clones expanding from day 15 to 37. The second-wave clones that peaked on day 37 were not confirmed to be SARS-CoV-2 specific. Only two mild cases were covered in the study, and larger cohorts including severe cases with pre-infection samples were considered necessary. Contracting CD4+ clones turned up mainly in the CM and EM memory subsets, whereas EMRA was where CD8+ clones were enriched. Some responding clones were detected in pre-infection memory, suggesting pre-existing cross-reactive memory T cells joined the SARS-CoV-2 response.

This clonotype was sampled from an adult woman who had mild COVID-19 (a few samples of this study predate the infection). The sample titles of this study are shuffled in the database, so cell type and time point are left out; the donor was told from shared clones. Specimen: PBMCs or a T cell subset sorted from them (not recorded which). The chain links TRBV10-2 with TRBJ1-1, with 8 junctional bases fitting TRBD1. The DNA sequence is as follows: TGCGCCAGCAGTGAGGAGGCAGGGGGCATGGGGCAAGCTTTCTTT. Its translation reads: CASSEEAGGMGQAFF.